A selection of T cell receptor beta chains follows, all from one sample in a study of shared clonotypes between healthy human individuals. The protocol was immunoSEQ multiplex PCR, while the TCRdb copy is restricted to in-frame clones and leaves out a portion. The table records more than 2 million clones, over 85% of them present only once. What was sequenced was naive CD8+ T cells sorted from blood. All receptors derive from a man younger than 35 in good health. CDR3s include the opening cysteine and the closing phenylalanine or tryptophan. The D gene is left open where the match is weak. Size is stated for part of the rows, as once, few or many counts, or as a class when the clone is expanded.

size	J	D	V	DNA	CDR3
-	TRBJ2-7	-	TRBV27	TGTGCCAGCAGTTTATCAGGTTTCGAGCAGTACTTC	CASSLSGFEQYF
once	TRBJ1-4	-	TRBV27	TGTGCCAGCAGCCCGGGACAACTTTCTAATGAAAAACTGTTTTTT	CASSPGQLSNEKLFF
-	TRBJ2-2	-	TRBV5-4	TGTGCCAGCAGCTTGGTCGCGGGGAACACCGGGGAGCTGTTTTTT	CASSLVAGNTGELFF
-	TRBJ2-7	-	TRBV27	TGTGCCAGCAGTTTAAGCAGGGAGGTCTCCTACGAGCAGTACTTC	CASSLSREVSYEQYF
-	TRBJ2-3	TRBD2	TRBV10-1	TGCGCCAGCAGTGACCACGGACTAAGCGGGGCCGTAAATACGCAGTATTTT	CASSDHGLSGAVNTQYF
-	TRBJ1-2	TRBD1	TRBV29-1	TGCAGCGTTGATCTCGGCCAGGGGGACTACACCTTC	CSVDLGQGDYTF
-	TRBJ1-1	TRBD1	TRBV4-1	TGCGCCAGCAGCCAAGCGCCGGGACAGACCCCTGAAGCTTTCTTT	CASSQAPGQTPEAFF
-	TRBJ1-1	-	TRBV28	TGTGCCAGCAGTTTCGCAGGGATGACTGAAGCTTTCTTT	CASSFAGMTEAFF
-	TRBJ1-4	-	TRBV29-1	TGCAGCGTTGAGTTTCAGTATTCTGAAAAACTGTTTTTT	CSVEFQYSEKLFF
-	TRBJ2-7	-	TRBV5-8	TGTGCCAGCAGCCCAGGTCTGGGATACGACGAGCAGTACTTC	CASSPGLGYDEQYF
-	TRBJ1-4	-	TRBV13	TGTGCCAGCAGCTTCTCGACGTGGGGAGTTAATGAAAAACTGTTTTTT	CASSFSTWGVNEKLFF
-	TRBJ1-1	-	TRBV9	TGTGCCAGCAGCCCAGACGGGGCGACCACTGAAGCTTTCTTT	CASSPDGATTEAFF
-	TRBJ1-1	TRBD1	TRBV4-3	TGCGCCAGCAGCCAAGTTCTGGAGACAGGGGGCCCTGAAGCTTTCTTT	CASSQVLETGGPEAFF
-	TRBJ2-7	-	TRBV28	TGTGCCAGCAGTTTATTTGTAGGTGGGCAGGACACCTACGAGCAGTACTTC	CASSLFVGGQDTYEQYF
-	TRBJ2-2	-	TRBV18	TGTGCCAGCTCACCGCCGGATGCAGACGGGGAGCTGTTTTTT	CASSPPDADGELFF
-	TRBJ1-5	TRBD1	TRBV10-3	TGTGCCATCAGTGAGTCCACAGGGGATCAGCCCCAGCATTTT	CAISESTGDQPQHF
few	TRBJ2-4	-	TRBV19	TGTGCCAGTAGTATAGATCTAGAGACGAACATTCAGTACTTC	CASSIDLETNIQYF
-	TRBJ2-1	TRBD2	TRBV7-2	TGTGCCAGCAGCCGAGGGAGGGCCGGGAACAATGAGCAGTTCTTC	CASSRGRAGNNEQFF
once	TRBJ2-7	-	TRBV5-6	TGTGCCAGCAGCTTGGCCGGCCAAACCTACGAGCAGTACTTC	CASSLAGQTYEQYF
-	TRBJ2-5	TRBD1	TRBV5-4	TGTGCCAGCAGCTTGGCCCCGGGACAGATTCTGGGGGAGACCCAGTACTTC	CASSLAPGQILGETQYF
-	TRBJ2-2	-	TRBV4-1	TGCGCCAGCAGCCAAGCGGCCCCGATGACTGGGGAGCTGTTTTTT	CASSQAAPMTGELFF
once	TRBJ1-1	-	TRBV2	TGTGCCAGCAGTTCTGACCCGAACACTGAAGCTTTCTTT	CASSSDPNTEAFF
-	TRBJ1-2	-	TRBV7-9	TGTGCCAGCAGCCCAATGGGGCAGGGAGAAGCTGACTATGGCTACACCTTC	CASSPMGQGEADYGYTF
once	TRBJ1-1	-	TRBV7-9	TGTGCCAGCAGCGCGGGGACGGTTGGTGAAGCTTTCTTT	CASSAGTVGEAFF
once	TRBJ1-2	-	TRBV7-2	TGTGCCAGCATCGATCCCGAGACTCTTTCCCACTATGGCTACACCTTC	CASIDPETLSHYGYTF
-	TRBJ1-4	-	TRBV5-1	TGCGCCAGCAGCGTAGGGTTGTCTGAAAAACTGTTTTTT	CASSVGLSEKLFF
-	TRBJ2-1	-	TRBV5-1	TGCGCCAGCAGCTTGATCGCGGGTATCTACAATGAGCAGTTCTTC	CASSLIAGIYNEQFF
-	TRBJ2-7	-	TRBV11-2	TGTGCCAGCAGATTAGAGTATACCTACGAGCAGTACTTC	CASRLEYTYEQYF
-	TRBJ2-3	-	TRBV4-1	TGCGCCAGCAGCCAGGGGACTGTGAGCACAGATACGCAGTATTTT	CASSQGTVSTDTQYF
once	TRBJ2-3	TRBD1	TRBV5-4	TGTGCCAGCAGCTGGGGGACAGGGGCGGGAGATACGCAGTATTTT	CASSWGTGAGDTQYF
-	TRBJ2-7	-	TRBV18	TGTGCCAGCTCACCGGGACCACCTCGGTTCTACGAGCAGTACTTC	CASSPGPPRFYEQYF
-	TRBJ2-2	TRBD2	TRBV19	TGTGCCAGTAGTATTGGCCTAGCGGGTTTCGCCGGGGAGCTGTTTTTT	CASSIGLAGFAGELFF
-	TRBJ2-7	-	TRBV6-6	TGTGCCAGCAGTTACGTTTCCTACGAGCAGTACTTC	CASSYVSYEQYF
-	TRBJ1-1	-	TRBV27	TGTGCCAGCAGTTTCTACCCGGTTTCGGGGGTGGCTTTCTTT	CASSFYPVSGVAFF
-	TRBJ1-2	-	TRBV27	TGTGCCAGCAGTCCGTCCACAGGGCAAGTCCTTTATGGCTACACCTTC	CASSPSTGQVLYGYTF
-	TRBJ1-2	-	TRBV13	TGTGCCAGCAGCTTAGTCCAGGTTACTAACTATGGCTACACCTTC	CASSLVQVTNYGYTF
-	TRBJ2-3	-	TRBV7-9	TGTGCCAGCCGCTCGGGGGCTTCAGATACGCAGTATTTT	CASRSGASDTQYF
-	TRBJ1-1	-	TRBV19	TGTGCCAGTAGTGGGGTCAGGTCTATCAACACTGAAGCTTTCTTT	CASSGVRSINTEAFF
few	TRBJ1-1	-	TRBV19	TGTGCCAGTAGTGAAGGTTACACTGAAGCTTTCTTT	CASSEGYTEAFF
-	TRBJ1-5	-	TRBV27	TGTGCCAGCAGTACCTTGGCCAATCAGCCCCAGCATTTT	CASSTLANQPQHF
-	TRBJ1-2	TRBD1	TRBV7-6	TGTGCCAGCAGCTTAGGGCCTCCGACCGGGACAGGGGGTTTTCATGGCTACACCTTC	CASSLGPPTGTGGFHGYTF
-	TRBJ2-3	TRBD2	TRBV4-1	TGCGCCAGCAGCCCCCTCGTGACTAGCGGGGGAGGCACAGATACGCAGTATTTT	CASSPLVTSGGGTDTQYF
-	TRBJ2-2	-	TRBV9	TGTGCCAGCAGCGTGGGGACTCTGAACACCGGGGAGCTGTTTTTT	CASSVGTLNTGELFF
-	TRBJ1-4	-	TRBV9	TGTGCCAGCAGCTCGGAGGGGAAAGATAATGAAAAACTGTTTTTT	CASSSEGKDNEKLFF
-	TRBJ2-7	-	TRBV2	TGTGCCAGCAACCAGCCGGACAGAAGCTCCTACGAGCAGTACTTC	CASNQPDRSSYEQYF
-	TRBJ2-1	-	TRBV27	TGTGCCAGCAGTTTTCAGGGCACCTACAATGAGCAGTTCTTC	CASSFQGTYNEQFF
-	TRBJ2-3	-	TRBV6-6	TGTGCCAGCAGTTACATGGGGGAGGTAGATACGCAGTATTTT	CASSYMGEVDTQYF
-	TRBJ2-1	TRBD2	TRBV6-5	TGTGCCAGCAGTTACAGTCTGGGGGAGGGCCACAATGAGCAGTTCTTC	CASSYSLGEGHNEQFF
-	TRBJ2-2	-	TRBV6-5	TGTGCCAGCAGTTACGGGACACCGGCGGGGGAGCTGTTTTTT	CASSYGTPAGELFF
-	TRBJ2-7	-	TRBV11-2	TGTGCCAGCAGCTTTAGCTCAGGCTCCTACGAGCAGTACTTC	CASSFSSGSYEQYF
once	TRBJ2-1	TRBD2	TRBV9	TGTGCCAGCAGCGTAGGACTAGCGGGAACCTACAATGAGCAGTTCTTC	CASSVGLAGTYNEQFF
-	TRBJ1-3	-	TRBV5-6	TGTGCCAGCAGCTTGGGGGCTGCCTCTGGAAACACCATATATTTT	CASSLGAASGNTIYF
-	TRBJ1-2	TRBD1	TRBV6-1	TGTGCCAGCAGTCCCGAGGACAGGGACCCCTATGGCTACACCTTC	CASSPEDRDPYGYTF
-	TRBJ2-1	-	TRBV4-1	TGCGCCAGCAGCCATTGGTATGAGCAGTTCTTC	CASSHWYEQFF
-	TRBJ1-2	-	TRBV4-1	TGCGCCAGCAGCCAAGAGTCGGGGGTAGCCAACTATGGCTACACCTTC	CASSQESGVANYGYTF